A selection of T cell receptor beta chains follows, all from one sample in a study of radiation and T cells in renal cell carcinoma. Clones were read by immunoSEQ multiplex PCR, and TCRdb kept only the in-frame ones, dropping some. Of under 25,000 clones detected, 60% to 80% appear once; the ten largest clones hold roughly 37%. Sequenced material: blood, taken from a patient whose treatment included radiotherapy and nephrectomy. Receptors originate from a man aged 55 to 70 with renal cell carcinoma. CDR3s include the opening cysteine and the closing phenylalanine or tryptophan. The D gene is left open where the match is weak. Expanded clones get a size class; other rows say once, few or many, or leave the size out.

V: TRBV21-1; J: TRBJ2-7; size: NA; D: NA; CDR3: CASRKPDRVGHEQYF; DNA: TGTGCCAGCAGGAAACCCGACAGGGTGGGGCACGAGCAGTACTTC
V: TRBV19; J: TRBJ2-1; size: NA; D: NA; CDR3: CASSIVARSSYNEQFF; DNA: TGTGCCAGTAGTATTGTTGCCAGGAGCTCCTACAATGAGCAGTTCTTC
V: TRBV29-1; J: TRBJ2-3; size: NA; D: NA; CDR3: CSVEESRDTQYF; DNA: TGCAGTGTTGAAGAAAGTCGGGATACGCAGTATTTT
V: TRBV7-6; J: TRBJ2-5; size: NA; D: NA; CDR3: CASSPATETQYF; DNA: TGTGCCAGCAGCCCGGCAACGGAGACCCAGTACTTC
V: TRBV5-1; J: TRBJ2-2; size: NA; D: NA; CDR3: CASSLATRDGTGELFF; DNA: TGCGCCAGCAGCTTGGCTACGCGGGATGGCACCGGGGAGCTGTTTTTT
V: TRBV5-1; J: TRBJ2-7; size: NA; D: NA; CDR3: CASSPLSSYEQYF; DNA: TGCGCCAGCAGCCCCTTAAGCTCCTACGAGCAGTACTTC
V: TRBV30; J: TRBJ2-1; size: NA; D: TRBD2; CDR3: CAWGSGSRVNEQFF; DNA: TGTGCCTGGGGTAGCGGGAGCCGGGTCAATGAGCAGTTCTTC
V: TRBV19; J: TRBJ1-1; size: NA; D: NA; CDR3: CASSIENTEAFF; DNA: TGTGCCAGTAGTATAGAGAACACTGAAGCTTTCTTT
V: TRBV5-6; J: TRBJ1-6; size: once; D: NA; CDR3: CASSLSWGGQSPLHF; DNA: TGTGCCAGCAGCTTGTCTTGGGGAGGTCAATCACCCCTCCACTTT
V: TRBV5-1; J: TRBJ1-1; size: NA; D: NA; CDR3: CASSLTALAGYQTEAFF; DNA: TGCGCCAGCAGCTTGACCGCGTTAGCAGGATATCAGACTGAAGCTTTCTTT
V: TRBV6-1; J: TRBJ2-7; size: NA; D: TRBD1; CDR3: CASSVRDRAGEQYF; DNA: TGTGCCAGCAGTGTCCGGGACAGGGCGGGGGAGCAGTACTTC
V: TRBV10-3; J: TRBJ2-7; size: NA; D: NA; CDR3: CAISEWRDPPVNEQYF; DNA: TGTGCCATCAGTGAGTGGAGGGACCCTCCGGTTAACGAGCAGTACTTC
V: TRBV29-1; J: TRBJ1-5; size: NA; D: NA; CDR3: CSVGVRDQPQHF; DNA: TGCAGCGTTGGGGTACGGGATCAGCCCCAGCATTTT
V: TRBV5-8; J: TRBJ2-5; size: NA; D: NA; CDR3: CASSLGFGAAGAWTQYF; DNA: TGTGCCAGCAGCTTAGGCTTCGGGGCGGCGGGGGCGTGGACCCAGTACTTC
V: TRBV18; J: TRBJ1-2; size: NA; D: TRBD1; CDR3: CASSPGQGAGYTF; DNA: TGTGCCAGCTCACCAGGTCAGGGGGCAGGCTACACCTTC
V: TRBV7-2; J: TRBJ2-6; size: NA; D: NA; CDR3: CASSLHNPGANVLTF; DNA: TGTGCCAGCAGCCTACACAATCCTGGGGCCAACGTCCTGACTTTC
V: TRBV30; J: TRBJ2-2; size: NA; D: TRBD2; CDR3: CAWSLGSGSGTGELFF; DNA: TGTGCCTGGAGTCTTGGGAGCGGGAGCGGCACCGGGGAGCTGTTTTTT
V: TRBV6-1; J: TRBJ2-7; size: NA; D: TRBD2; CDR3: CASSEVVSGSAYEQYF; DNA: TGTGCCAGCAGTGAAGTGGTTAGCGGGAGCGCCTACGAGCAGTACTTC
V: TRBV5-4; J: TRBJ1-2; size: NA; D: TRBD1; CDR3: CASSLGLTGGARGRNGYTF; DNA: TGTGCCAGCAGCTTGGGCCTCACAGGGGGGGCGAGAGGGCGTAATGGCTACACCTTC
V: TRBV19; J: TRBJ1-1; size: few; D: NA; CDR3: CASSFRLEAFF; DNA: TGTGCCAGTAGTTTCCGTTTAGAAGCTTTCTTT
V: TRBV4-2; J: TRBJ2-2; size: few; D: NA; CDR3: CASSQEVRQNTGELFF; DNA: TGTGCCAGCAGCCAAGAAGTGAGGCAGAACACCGGGGAGCTGTTTTTT
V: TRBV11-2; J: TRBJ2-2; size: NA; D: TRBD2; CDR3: CASSSEREVFGELFF; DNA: TGTGCCAGCAGCTCCGAGCGGGAAGTGTTCGGGGAGCTGTTTTTT
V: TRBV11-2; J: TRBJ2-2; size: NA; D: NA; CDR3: CASSPIGQGYTGELFF; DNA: TGTGCCAGCAGCCCCATTGGGCAGGGTTACACCGGGGAGCTGTTTTTT
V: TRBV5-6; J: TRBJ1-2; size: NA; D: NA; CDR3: CASRGTAYGYTF; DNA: TGTGCCAGCCGGGGAACAGCCTATGGCTACACCTTC
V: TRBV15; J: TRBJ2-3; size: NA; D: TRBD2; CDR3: CATSPRTSGNTQYF; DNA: TGTGCCACCAGCCCTCGGACTAGCGGGAATACGCAGTATTTT
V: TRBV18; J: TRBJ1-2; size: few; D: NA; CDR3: CASSPTQQEGYGYTF; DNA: TGTGCCAGCTCACCGACACAACAGGAGGGCTATGGCTACACCTTC
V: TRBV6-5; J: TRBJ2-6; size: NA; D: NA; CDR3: CAVRGGDSGANVLTF; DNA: TGTGCCGTCCGTGGGGGTGACTCTGGGGCCAACGTCCTGACTTTC
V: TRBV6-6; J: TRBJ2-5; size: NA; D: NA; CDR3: CASKGPVGETQYF; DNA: TGTGCCAGCAAAGGCCCGGTGGGAGAGACCCAGTACTTC
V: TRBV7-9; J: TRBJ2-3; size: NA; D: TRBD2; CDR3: CASSLDISGRGAQYF; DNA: TGTGCCAGCAGCTTAGATATTAGCGGGAGGGGAGCGCAGTATTTT
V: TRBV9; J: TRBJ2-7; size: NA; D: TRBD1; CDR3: CASSEARGYEQYF; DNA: TGTGCCAGCAGCGAGGCCAGGGGGTACGAGCAGTACTTC
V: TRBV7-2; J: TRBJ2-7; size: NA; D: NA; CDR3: CASSLWQGYEQYF; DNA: TGTGCCAGCAGCTTATGGCAGGGCTACGAGCAGTACTTC
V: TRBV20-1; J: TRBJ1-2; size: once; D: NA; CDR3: CSVRSYGYTF; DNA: TGCAGTGTCAGGAGCTATGGCTACACCTTC
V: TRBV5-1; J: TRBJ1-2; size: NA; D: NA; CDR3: CASSETYSGDGYTF; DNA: TGCGCCAGCTCGGAAACCTATTCCGGGGATGGCTACACCTTC
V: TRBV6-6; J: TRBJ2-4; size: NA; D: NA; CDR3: CASSYSGVQYF; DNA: TGTGCCAGCAGTTACTCGGGAGTTCAGTACTTC
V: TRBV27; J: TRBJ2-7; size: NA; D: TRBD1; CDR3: CASSLDRGITYEQYF; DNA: TGTGCCAGCAGTTTGGACAGGGGCATCACCTACGAGCAGTACTTC
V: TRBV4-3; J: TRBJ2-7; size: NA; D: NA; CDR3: CASSRYNDGEYEQYF; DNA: TGCGCCAGCAGCCGCTATAATGACGGCGAGTACGAGCAGTACTTC
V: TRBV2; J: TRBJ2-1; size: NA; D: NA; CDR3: CASMGSSYNEQFF; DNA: TGTGCCAGCATGGGTTCCTCCTACAATGAGCAGTTCTTC
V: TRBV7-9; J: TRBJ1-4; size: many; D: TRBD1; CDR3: CASSPGQGFEKLFF; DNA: TGTGCCAGCAGCCCAGGACAGGGATTTGAAAAACTGTTTTTT
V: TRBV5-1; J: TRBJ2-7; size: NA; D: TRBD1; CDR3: CASSGGQGFYEQYF; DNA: TGCGCCAGCAGCGGGGGACAGGGGTTCTACGAGCAGTACTTC
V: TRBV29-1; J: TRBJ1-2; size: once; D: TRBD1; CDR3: CSVEKTGVSYGYTF; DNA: TGCAGCGTTGAAAAAACAGGGGTTAGCTATGGCTACACCTTC
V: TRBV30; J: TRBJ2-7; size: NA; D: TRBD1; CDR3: CAWEGRQGVAYEQYF; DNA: TGTGCCTGGGAAGGGAGACAGGGGGTGGCCTACGAGCAGTACTTC
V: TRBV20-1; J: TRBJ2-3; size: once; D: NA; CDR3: CSALPQDTQYF; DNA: TGCAGTGCCCTACCGCAGGATACGCAGTATTTT
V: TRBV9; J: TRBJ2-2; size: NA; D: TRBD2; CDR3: CASSVVGSGTNTGELFF; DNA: TGTGCCAGCAGCGTAGTAGGTAGCGGGACGAACACCGGGGAGCTGTTTTTT
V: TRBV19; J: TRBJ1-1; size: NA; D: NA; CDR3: CASSISGQTYTEAFF; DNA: TGTGCCAGTAGTATATCCGGCCAGACTTACACTGAAGCTTTCTTT
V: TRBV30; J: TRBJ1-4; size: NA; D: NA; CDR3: CAWSGGAANEKLFF; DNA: TGTGCCTGGAGTGGGGGGGCTGCTAATGAAAAACTGTTTTTT
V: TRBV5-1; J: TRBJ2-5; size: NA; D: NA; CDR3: CASSLPEMKTQYF; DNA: TGCGCCAGCAGCTTGCCCGAGATGAAGACCCAGTACTTC
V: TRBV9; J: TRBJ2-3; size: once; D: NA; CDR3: CASSVGGGKGGTDTQYF; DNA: TGTGCCAGCAGCGTAGGAGGCGGGAAGGGGGGGACAGATACGCAGTATTTT
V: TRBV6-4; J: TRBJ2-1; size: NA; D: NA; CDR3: CASSEGYPSNEQFF; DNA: TGTGCCAGCAGTGAGGGTTACCCGTCCAATGAGCAGTTCTTC
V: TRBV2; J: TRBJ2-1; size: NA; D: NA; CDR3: CASRPKRVTYNEQFF; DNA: TGTGCCAGCAGGCCTAAGCGGGTAACCTACAATGAGCAGTTCTTC
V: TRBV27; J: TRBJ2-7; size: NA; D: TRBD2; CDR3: CASSFRLAGGDEQYF; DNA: TGTGCCAGCAGTTTTCGACTAGCGGGAGGGGACGAGCAGTACTTC
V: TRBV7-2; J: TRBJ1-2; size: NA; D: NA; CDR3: CASSLDAIGRGEGYTF; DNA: TGTGCCAGCAGCTTAGATGCCATCGGGAGGGGGGAAGGCTACACCTTC
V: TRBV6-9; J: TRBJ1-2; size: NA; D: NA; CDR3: CASRSGQSNYGYTF; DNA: TGTGCCAGCAGATCCGGACAGTCTAACTATGGCTACACCTTC
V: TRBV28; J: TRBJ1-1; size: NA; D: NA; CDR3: CATVVFMNTEAFF; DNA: TGTGCCACCGTGGTATTTATGAACACTGAAGCTTTCTTT